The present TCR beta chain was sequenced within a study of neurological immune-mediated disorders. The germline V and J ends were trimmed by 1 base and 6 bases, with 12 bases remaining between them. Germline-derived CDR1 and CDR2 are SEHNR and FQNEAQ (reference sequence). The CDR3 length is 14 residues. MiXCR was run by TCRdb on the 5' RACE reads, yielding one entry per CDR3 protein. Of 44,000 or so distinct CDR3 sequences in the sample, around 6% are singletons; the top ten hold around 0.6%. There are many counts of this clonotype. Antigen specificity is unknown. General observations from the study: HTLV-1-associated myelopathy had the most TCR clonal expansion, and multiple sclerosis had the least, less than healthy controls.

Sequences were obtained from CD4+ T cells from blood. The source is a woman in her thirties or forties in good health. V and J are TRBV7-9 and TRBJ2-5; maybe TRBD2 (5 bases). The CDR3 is CASSLDLEGQTQYF. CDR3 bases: TGTGCCAGCAGCTTAGACCTAGAGGGTCAGACCCAGTACTTC. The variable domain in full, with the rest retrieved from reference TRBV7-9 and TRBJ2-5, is DTGVSQNPRHKITKRGQNVTFRCDPISEHNRLYWYRQTLGQGPEFLTYFQNEAQLEKSRLLSDRFSAERPKGSFSTLEIQRTEQGDSAMYLCASSLDLEGQTQYFGPGTRLLVL.